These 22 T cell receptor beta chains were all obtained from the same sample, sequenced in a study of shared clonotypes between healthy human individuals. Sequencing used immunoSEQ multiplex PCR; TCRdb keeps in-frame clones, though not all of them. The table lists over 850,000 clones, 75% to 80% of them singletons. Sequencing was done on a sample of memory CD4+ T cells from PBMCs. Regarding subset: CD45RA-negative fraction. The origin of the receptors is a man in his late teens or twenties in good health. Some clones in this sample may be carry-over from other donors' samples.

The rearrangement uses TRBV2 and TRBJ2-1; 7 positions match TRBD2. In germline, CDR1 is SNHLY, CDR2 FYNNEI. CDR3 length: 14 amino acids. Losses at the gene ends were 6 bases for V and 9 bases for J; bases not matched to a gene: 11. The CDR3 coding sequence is TGTGCCAGCAGCGGACTAGAGACCCTTGGTGAGCAGTTCTTC. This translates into CASSGLETLGEQFF.

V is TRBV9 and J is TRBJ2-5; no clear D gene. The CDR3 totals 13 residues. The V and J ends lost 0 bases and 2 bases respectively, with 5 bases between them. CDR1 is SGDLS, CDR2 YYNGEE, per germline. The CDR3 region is CASSVDLQETQYF. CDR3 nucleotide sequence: TGTGCCAGCAGCGTAGACTTACAAGAGACCCAGTACTTC.

In DNA, the CDR3 is TGCGCCAGCAGCCCTCCGGGACTCACATCCGATACGCAGTATTTT. Its translation: CASSPPGLTSDTQYF. V and J are TRBV4-1 and TRBJ2-3; tentative D call: TRBD2 (6 bases). The CDR3 length is 15 residues. Trimming cost V 4 bases and J 6 bases, with 17 bases left between them. Germline V CDR1 and CDR2: MGHRA, YSYEKL.

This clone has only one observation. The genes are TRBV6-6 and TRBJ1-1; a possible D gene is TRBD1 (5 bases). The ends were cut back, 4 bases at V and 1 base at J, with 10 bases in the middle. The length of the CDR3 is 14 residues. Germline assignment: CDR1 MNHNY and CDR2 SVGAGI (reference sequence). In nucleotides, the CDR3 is TGTGCCAGCAGTTGGGACGGGGCGAACACTGAAGCTTTCTTT. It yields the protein CASSWDGANTEAFF.

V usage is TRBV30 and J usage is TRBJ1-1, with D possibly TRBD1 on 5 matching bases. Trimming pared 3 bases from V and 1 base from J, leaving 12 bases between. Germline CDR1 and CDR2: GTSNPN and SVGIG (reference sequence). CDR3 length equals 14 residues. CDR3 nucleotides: TGTGCCTGGAGCGGGGGAAGCCAGAACACTGAAGCTTTCTTT. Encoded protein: CAWSGGSQNTEAFF.

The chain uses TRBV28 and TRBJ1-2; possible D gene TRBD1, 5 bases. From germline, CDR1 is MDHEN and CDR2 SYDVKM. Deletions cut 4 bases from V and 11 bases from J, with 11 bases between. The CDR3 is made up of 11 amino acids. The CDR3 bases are TGTGCCAGCAGTTCCCGGGGCCCGTACACCTTC. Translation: CASSSRGPYTF.

CDR3 sequence: CASSPGTTDTQYF. The DNA for the CDR3 is TGTGCCAGCAGCCCCGGGACCACAGATACGCAGTATTTT. V usage is TRBV11-3 and J usage is TRBJ2-3; D may correspond to TRBD1 or TRBD2 (5 bases each). CDR1 is SGHNT and CDR2 is YENEEA in the germline V gene. The length of the CDR3 is 13 residues. Trimming shortened V by 5 bases and J by 2 bases, and 8 bases separated the two germline ends.

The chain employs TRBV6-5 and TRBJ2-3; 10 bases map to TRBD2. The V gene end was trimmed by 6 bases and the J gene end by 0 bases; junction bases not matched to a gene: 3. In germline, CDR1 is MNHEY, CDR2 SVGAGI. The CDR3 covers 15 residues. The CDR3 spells CASRGLAASTDTQYF. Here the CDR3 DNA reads TGTGCCAGCAGAGGACTAGCGGCAAGCACAGATACGCAGTATTTT.

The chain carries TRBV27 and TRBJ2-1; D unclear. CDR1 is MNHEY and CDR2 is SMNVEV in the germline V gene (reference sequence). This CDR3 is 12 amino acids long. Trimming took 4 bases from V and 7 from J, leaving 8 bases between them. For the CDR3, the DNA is TGTGCCAGCAGTTCCATCCAAAATGAGCAGTTCTTC. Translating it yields CASSSIQNEQFF.

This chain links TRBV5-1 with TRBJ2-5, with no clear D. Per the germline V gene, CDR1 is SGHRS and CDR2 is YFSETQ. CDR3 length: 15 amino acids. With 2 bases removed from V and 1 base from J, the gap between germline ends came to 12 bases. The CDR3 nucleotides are TGCGCCAGCAGCTTTAACCCAGGTCCCCAAGAGACCCAGTACTTC. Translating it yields CASSFNPGPQETQYF.

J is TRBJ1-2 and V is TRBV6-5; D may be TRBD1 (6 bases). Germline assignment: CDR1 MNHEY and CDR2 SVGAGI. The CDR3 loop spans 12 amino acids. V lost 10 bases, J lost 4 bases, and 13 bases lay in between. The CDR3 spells CATKDRSYGYTF. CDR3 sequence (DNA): TGTGCCACCAAGGACAGATCCTATGGCTACACCTTC.

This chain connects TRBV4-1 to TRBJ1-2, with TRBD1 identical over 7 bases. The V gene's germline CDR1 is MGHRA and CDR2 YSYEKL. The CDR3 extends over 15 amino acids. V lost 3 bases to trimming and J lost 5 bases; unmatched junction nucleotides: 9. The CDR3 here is CASSQRQGNAYGYTF. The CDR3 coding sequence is TGCGCCAGCAGCCAGCGACAGGGAAACGCATATGGCTACACCTTC.

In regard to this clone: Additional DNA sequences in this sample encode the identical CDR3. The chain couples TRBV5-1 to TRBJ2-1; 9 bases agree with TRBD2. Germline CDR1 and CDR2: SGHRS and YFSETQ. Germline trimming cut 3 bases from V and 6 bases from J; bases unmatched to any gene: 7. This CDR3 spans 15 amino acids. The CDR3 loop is CASSSGTSLSNEQFF. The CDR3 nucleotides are TGCGCCAGCAGCTCCGGGACTAGCTTAAGCAATGAGCAGTTCTTC.

CDR3 nucleotides: TGCAGTTTCCTAGCGGGGGCTCGGGGGTATTTT. Translation: CSFLAGARGYF. J is TRBJ2-3 and V is TRBV20-1; 10 bases align to TRBD2. Germline-derived CDR1 and CDR2 are DFQATT and SNEGSKA (reference sequence). J lost 14 bases, V lost 8 bases, and 10 bases had no gene match. The CDR3 is 11 amino acids.

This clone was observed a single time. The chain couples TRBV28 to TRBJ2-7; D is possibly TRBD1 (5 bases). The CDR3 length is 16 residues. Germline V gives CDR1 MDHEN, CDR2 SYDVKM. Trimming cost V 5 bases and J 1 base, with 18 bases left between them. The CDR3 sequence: CASSPVGSPGSYEQYF. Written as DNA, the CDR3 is TGTGCCAGCAGTCCTGTGGGGTCGCCAGGGTCCTACGAGCAGTACTTC.

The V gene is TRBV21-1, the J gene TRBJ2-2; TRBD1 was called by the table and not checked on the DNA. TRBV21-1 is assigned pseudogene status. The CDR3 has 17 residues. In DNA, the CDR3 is TGTGCCAGCAGCAAGAAATCACAGGGGGGGAACACCGGGGAGCTGTTTTTT. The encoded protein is CASSKKSQGGNTGELFF.

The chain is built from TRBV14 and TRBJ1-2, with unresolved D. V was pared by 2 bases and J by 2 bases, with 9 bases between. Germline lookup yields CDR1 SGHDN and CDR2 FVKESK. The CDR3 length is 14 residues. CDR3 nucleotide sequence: TGTGCCAGCAGCCAACGCGGCAGCAACTATGGCTACACCTTC. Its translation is CASSQRGSNYGYTF.

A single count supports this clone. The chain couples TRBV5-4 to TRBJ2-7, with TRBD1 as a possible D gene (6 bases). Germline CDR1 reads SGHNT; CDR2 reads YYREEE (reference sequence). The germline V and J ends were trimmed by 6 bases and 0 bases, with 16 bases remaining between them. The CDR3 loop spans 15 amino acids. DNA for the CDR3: TGTGCCAGCACAACTCAGGGGACCCTCTCCTACGAGCAGTACTTC. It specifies CASTTQGTLSYEQYF.

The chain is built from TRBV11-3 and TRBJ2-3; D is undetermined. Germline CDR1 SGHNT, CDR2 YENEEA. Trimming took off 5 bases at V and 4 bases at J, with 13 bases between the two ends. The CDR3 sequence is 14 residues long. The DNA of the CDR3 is TGTGCCAGCAGCCCTATCGGCTCTGCAGATACGCAGTATTTT. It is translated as CASSPIGSADTQYF.

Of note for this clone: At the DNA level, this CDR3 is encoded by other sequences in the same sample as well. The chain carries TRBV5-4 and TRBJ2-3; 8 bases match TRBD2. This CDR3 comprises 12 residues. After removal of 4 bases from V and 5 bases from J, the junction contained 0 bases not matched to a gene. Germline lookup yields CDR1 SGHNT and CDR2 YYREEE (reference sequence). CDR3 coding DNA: TGTGCCAGCAGCCTAGCGGGAGATACGCAGTATTTT. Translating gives CASSLAGDTQYF.

The CDR3 sequence is CASRAGTGNQETQYF. The CDR3 coding sequence is TGTGCCAGCAGAGCTGGGACAGGCAACCAAGAGACCCAGTACTTC. The chain recombines TRBV28 with TRBJ2-5, with 8 bases that match TRBD1. CDR1 and CDR2 (germline): MDHEN, SYDVKM. The CDR3 is 15 amino acids. The ends lost 6 bases at V and 0 bases at J; junction bases unmatched: 6.

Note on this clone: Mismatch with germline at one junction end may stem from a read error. The CDR3 reads CASRLGGADGYTF. CDR3 sequence (DNA): TGTGCCAGCAGATTGGGGGGGGCGGATGGCTACACCTTC. The rearrangement uses TRBV5-4 and TRBJ1-2, with D perhaps matching TRBD1 (6 bases). In germline, CDR1 is SGHNT, CDR2 YYREEE (reference sequence). The CDR3 has 13 amino acids.